The rows below give T cell receptor beta chains drawn from one sample of a study of regulatory T cells in long-lasting Graves disease. Using its own MiXCR run on the multiplex PCR reads, TCRdb lists one record per CDR3 protein. Of some 250,000 distinct CDR3 sequences listed, around 18% were seen once; the top ten hold 14%. This sample also appeared in a second study, on T cells in Graves' hyperthyroidism and ophthalmopathy.

The specimen was peripheral blood mononuclear cells (PBMCs), collected at new diagnosis, from a patient treated with antithyroid drugs. The receptor set was obtained from a woman aged 25 to 45 with Graves disease. CDR3s include the opening cysteine and the closing phenylalanine or tryptophan. Each record gives: D gene, V gene, clone size, J gene, CDR3 DNA, CDR3 protein. The D gene is left open where the match is weak. Where a row states a size, it is once, few, many or the class of an expanded clone; other rows omit it.

>-|TRBV5-6|many|TRBJ2-3
TGTGCCAGCAGCTTGGGGAGCCTCCTCACAGATACGCAGTATTTT
CASSLGSLLTDTQYF
>-|TRBV19|-|TRBJ2-1
TGTGCCAGTAGTATAGTGGGCTGGAATGAGCAGTTCTTC
CASSIVGWNEQFF
>-|TRBV7-3|many|TRBJ2-2
TGTGCCAGCAGCTTGGGGGGCGCCGGGGAGCTGTTTTTT
CASSLGGAGELFF
>-|TRBV7-9|many|TRBJ2-3
TGTGCCAGCACCCGCATGGTAGATACGCAGTATTTT
CASTRMVDTQYF
>-|TRBV6-1|many|TRBJ1-1
TGTGCCAGCAGTCTCAGGTACAACTTGAACACTGAAGCTTTCTTT
CASSLRYNLNTEAFF
>TRBD1|TRBV11-2|once|TRBJ2-5
TGTGCCAGCAGACCGCTCAGGGGGCAAGAGACCCAGTACTTC
CASRPLRGQETQYF
>TRBD1|TRBV15|once|TRBJ1-1
TGTGCCACCAGCTCACAGGGGACTACTGAAGCTTTCTTT
CATSSQGTTEAFF
>-|TRBV19|few|TRBJ1-2
TGTGCCAGTAGTATTTCCGCCGGGCCTCGCTATGGCTACACCTTC
CASSISAGPRYGYTF
>-|TRBV9|-|TRBJ1-2
TGTGCCAGCAGCGTAGGGCATGGACTCGGCTACACCTTC
CASSVGHGLGYTF
>-|TRBV11-2|many|TRBJ2-7
TGTGCCAGCAGCACTGGACGAGGGCGTGGGGAGCAGTACTTC
CASSTGRGRGEQYF
>-|TRBV29-1|many|TRBJ2-1
TGCAGCGTTGAAGATCAGAGCCGCAGGGGCTACGAGTCCTACAATGAGCAGTTCTTC
CSVEDQSRRGYESYNEQFF
>-|TRBV6-1|many|TRBJ1-2
TGTGCCAGCAGGCAGGGCCTTTACTATGGCTACACCTTC
CASRQGLYYGYTF
>TRBD1|TRBV9|many|TRBJ2-7
TGTGCCAGCAGCATCAGGGGGTCTGGCGAGCAGTACTTC
CASSIRGSGEQYF
>TRBD1|TRBV19|many|TRBJ2-3
TGTGCCAGTAGTACCCGACAGGGACCCACAGATACGCAGTATTTT
CASSTRQGPTDTQYF
>TRBD1|TRBV9|many|TRBJ2-2
TGTGCCAGCAGCCCCACCTCCGGACAGGCGGGTACCGGGGAGCTGTTTTTT
CASSPTSGQAGTGELFF
>-|TRBV27|many|TRBJ1-1
TGTGCCAGCAGCAAGGGGGGGGGATTTACTGAAGCTTTCTTT
CASSKGGGFTEAFF
>-|TRBV4-1|many|TRBJ2-7
TGCGCCAGCAGCCCGGACATCTCCTACGAGCAGTACTTC
CASSPDISYEQYF
>-|TRBV12-3/TRBV12-4|-|TRBJ1-1
TGTGCCAGCAACCTCCGGGGGGTGAACACTGAAGCTTTCTTT
CASNLRGVNTEAFF
>-|TRBV7-9|once|TRBJ2-7
TGTGCCAGTACCGTGGATCTAAGGGAGCAGTACTTC
CASTVDLREQYF
>TRBD1|TRBV5-1|many|TRBJ1-4
TGCGCCAGCAGCTTGGCCCCGGGACAGAATGAAAAACTGTTTTTT
CASSLAPGQNEKLFF
>-|TRBV3-1|many|TRBJ1-2
TGTGCCAGCAGCCAAGACAGGGGTCGGGGCTACACCTTC
CASSQDRGRGYTF
>TRBD1|TRBV28|-|TRBJ1-1
TGTGCCAGCGGGAGTTCCGGGACAGCGGGCACTGAAGCTTTCTTT
CASGSSGTAGTEAFF
>-|TRBV20-1|few|TRBJ2-6
TGCAGTGCTAGCCACCCGTCGGGGGCCAACGTCCTGACTTTC
CSASHPSGANVLTF
>-|TRBV29-1|-|TRBJ1-1
TGCAGCGTTGCGCCGGGGGGCCAGGGCACTGAAGCTTTCTTT
CSVAPGGQGTEAFF
>-|TRBV7-9|many|TRBJ2-7
TGTGCCAGCAGCCAAGGGGCGGTGGCAACCGGCTACGAGCAGTACTTC
CASSQGAVATGYEQYF
>-|TRBV6-1|many|TRBJ1-5
TGTGCCAGCAGTCTCAGGGTTTTGGGGCAGCCCCAGCATTTT
CASSLRVLGQPQHF
>TRBD2|TRBV20-1|many|TRBJ2-3
TGCAGTGCTAGAACGGGGGGACTCGATACGCAGTATTTT
CSARTGGLDTQYF
>-|TRBV11-2|many|TRBJ2-1
TGTGCCAGCAGCTTACCCAACAATGAGCAGTTCTTC
CASSLPNNEQFF
>-|TRBV10-2|many|TRBJ1-2
TGCGCCAGCAGTCCCACACAAGGGGGGAACTATGGCTACACCTTC
CASSPTQGGNYGYTF
>TRBD1|TRBV20-1|many|TRBJ1-5
TGCAGTGCTAGGGACAGGGTCGATCAGCCCCAGCATTTT
CSARDRVDQPQHF
>-|TRBV25-1|many|TRBJ1-4
TGTGCCAGCAGTGAGGGGGCTCGGGAAAAACTGTTTTTT
CASSEGAREKLFF
>TRBD2|TRBV11-2|-|TRBJ2-5
TGTGCCAGCAGCTCTGGGACTAGCGGGAGGGAGACCCAGTACTTC
CASSSGTSGRETQYF
>-|TRBV6-1|many|TRBJ1-1
TGTGCCAGCAGTAAGGGGAACCAACCGGGACGGAGTTACAGATTT
CASSKGNQPGRSYRF
>TRBD2|TRBV20-1|-|TRBJ2-1
TGCAGTGTTCCGGGACTAGCGGGGGTCAATGAGCAGTTCTTC
CSVPGLAGVNEQFF
>-|TRBV3-1|many|TRBJ1-1
TGTGCCAGCAGCCAAGCTGGTGGTGAAGCTTTCTTT
CASSQAGGEAFF
>TRBD1|TRBV6-1|many|TRBJ1-2
TGTGCCAGCACCGAGGGGGGGACAGGGAACTATGGCTACACCTTC
CASTEGGTGNYGYTF
>TRBD1|TRBV10-2|many|TRBJ1-1
TGCGCCAGCATTAAAACAGGGGGCGCGACTGAAGCTTTCTTT
CASIKTGGATEAFF
>TRBD2|TRBV18|many|TRBJ2-7
TGTGCCAGCTCAGGGGGGGGAGTCTACGAGCAGTACTTC
CASSGGGVYEQYF
>-|TRBV28|many|TRBJ1-1
TGTGCCAGCAGTCCTTCAGGAATTCAGGGTGGGGGGGACACTGAAGCTTTCTTT
CASSPSGIQGGGDTEAFF
>-|TRBV3-1|many|TRBJ1-2
TGTGCCAGCAGCCACCTTGGTTGGAACTATGGCTACACCTTC
CASSHLGWNYGYTF
>TRBD1|TRBV7-7|-|TRBJ2-2
TGTGCTAGCAGCTTACGGGACAGGGGCGCCGGGGAGCTGTTTTTT
CASSLRDRGAGELFF
>-|TRBV9|few|TRBJ2-2
TGTGCCAGCAACGGGGGCGAGGGCGGGGAGCTGTTTTTT
CASNGGEGGELFF
>-|TRBV4-1|many|TRBJ2-1
TGCGCCAGCAGCCAAGATCTTGGCGGGGCCTCCTACAATGAGCAGTTCTTC
CASSQDLGGASYNEQFF
>TRBD2|TRBV2|many|TRBJ2-1
TGTGCCAGCACCCGACTAGCGGAGCAGTTCTTC
CASTRLAEQFF
>TRBD1|TRBV4-2|-|TRBJ1-2
TGTGCCAGCAGCCCAGGGGGGGGACAGCGAGCTAACTATGGCTACACCTTC
CASSPGGGQRANYGYTF
>TRBD1|TRBV7-3|-|TRBJ2-3
TGTGCCAGCAGCCCGCGAACAGGGGGCGAATTCCGAGATACGCAGTATTTT
CASSPRTGGEFRDTQYF
>-|TRBV4-1|many|TRBJ2-7
TGCGCCAGCAGCCAAGTACAGGGAGAGTGGGAGCAGTACTTC
CASSQVQGEWEQYF
>TRBD1|TRBV6-2/TRBV6-3|many|TRBJ2-5
TGTGCCAGCAGTATGACAGGGCTGGGGGAGACCCAGTACTTC
CASSMTGLGETQYF